This T cell receptor beta chain derives from a study of T cell repertoires in cytomegalovirus infection. About the research overall: From public TCR beta signatures came an indication of both CMV infection and matching HLA type.

Study results and limitations: The cumulative frequency of public TCR beta families distinguished individuals who carried CMV together with the relevant HLA. The ex vivo response showed dominance by HLA-C-restricted CMV-specific TCR beta clonotypes.

MiXCR, applied by TCRdb to the reads, yields one record per CDR3 protein. The profile covers 400,000 or so distinct CDR3 sequences, with 15% to 20% appearing a single time and less than 9.5% taken by the ten largest. This clonotype was seen ten or more times. Antigen specificity is unknown. The sample comprised PBMCs. The receptor comes from a human donor in good health (CMV status not recorded). Some clones in this sample may be carry-over from other donors' samples.

CDR3 loop: CASSPGGYNEQFF. CDR3 DNA: TGTGCCAGCAGCCCGGGGGGATACAATGAGCAGTTCTTC. This rearrangement joins TRBV7-7 to TRBJ2-1, with TRBD2 matching 7 bases. The CDR3 totals 13 residues. With 5 bases clipped from V and 4 bases from J, the junction kept 2 bases outside the gene matches. The germline V gene encodes CDR1 SSHAT and CDR2 FNYEAQ (reference sequence).